The source of this T cell receptor beta chain is a study of T cells in Graves' hyperthyroidism and ophthalmopathy. The CDR3 has 15 amino acids. V lost 5 bases and J 4 bases, leaving 14 bases between the germline ends. Germline V gives CDR1 MGHDK, CDR2 SYGVNS. RNA transcripts provided the source from which TCR beta CDR3 regions were amplified. A set of HTBI primers served as the primers for a first-round RT-PCR of the TCR CDR3. TCRdb called the multiplex PCR reads again in MiXCR, with one record for every CDR3 protein. The table records 350,000 or so distinct CDR3 sequences, approximately 18% of them present only once. Thyroid ultrasound, orbital computed tomography, clinical symptoms, and serum thyroxine and TRAb underpinned diagnoses. This sample holds PBMCs from roughly 10 ml fresh peripheral blood. This clonotype has only a few counts. Its antigen is unknown. Broader study findings: Expanded thyroid clonotypes (above 0.001) were mostly also found in blood.

This TCR was sampled from a woman in her forties or fifties with Graves' hyperthyroidism. Sequenced input: blood. V and J are TRBV25-1 and TRBJ2-2; TRBD1 or TRBD2 may be the D gene (5 bases each). CDR3: CASSLSGTFTGELFF. CDR3 nucleotide sequence: TGTGCCAGCAGTCTCTCCGGGACCTTCACCGGGGAGCTGTTTTTT. The full variable domain, its missing parts supplied by reference TRBV25-1 and TRBJ2-2, is EADIYQTPRYLVIGTGKKITLECSQTMGHDKMYWYQQDPGMELHLIHYSYGVNSTEKGDLSSESTVSRIRTEHFPLTLESARPSHTSQYLCASSLSGTFTGELFFGEGSRLTVL.